The entry that follows covers one T cell receptor beta chain sequence. An end of the junction does not agree with germline; a read error may underlie this. Data came from immunoSEQ multiplex PCR; TCRdb stores just in-frame clones and leaves some out. The sample has 78,000 or so clones, about 90% seen once. The data are from a study of control samples from healthy donors and cancer patients. Looked up from germline, CDR1 is WNHNN and CDR2 is SYGVQD (reference sequence). This CDR3 is 14 amino acids long. The source is a woman between 50 and 59 years old in good health. The source material was blood. The chain has TRBV10-1 and TRBJ2-7; D unclear. CDR3 coding DNA: TGCGCCAGCAGTGAGTCCACCGGGTCCCCCGAGCGGTACTTC. Residues: CASSESTGSPERYF.